This TCR beta chain was obtained from a study of blood T cell repertoires in COVID-19. On the study more broadly: Donors in the United States, Italy and Spain gave samples during acute or convalescent COVID-19.

Methods used by the authors: For nucleated cells, counts were estimated from reference gene primer amplification. The assay was immunoSEQ multiplex PCR, and TCRdb's table has in-frame clones only and misses some. The V and J calls and clone size were taken over from that table, and D and trimming were inferred from the DNA. The table includes 60,000 to 65,000 clones, around four fifths detected once. The CDR3 totals 11 residues. Per the germline V gene, CDR1 is MNHNS and CDR2 is SASEGT. Deletions cut 5 bases from V and 8 bases from J, with 9 bases between. The rearrangement links TRBV6-1 to TRBJ1-2; perhaps TRBD1 as D (6 bases). The clonotype originates from a human donor in a cohort sampled during active COVID-19. Input material: peripheral blood. CDR3 protein: CASSFDRGYTF. Here the CDR3 DNA reads TGTGCCAGCAGTTTTGACAGGGGCTACACCTTC.